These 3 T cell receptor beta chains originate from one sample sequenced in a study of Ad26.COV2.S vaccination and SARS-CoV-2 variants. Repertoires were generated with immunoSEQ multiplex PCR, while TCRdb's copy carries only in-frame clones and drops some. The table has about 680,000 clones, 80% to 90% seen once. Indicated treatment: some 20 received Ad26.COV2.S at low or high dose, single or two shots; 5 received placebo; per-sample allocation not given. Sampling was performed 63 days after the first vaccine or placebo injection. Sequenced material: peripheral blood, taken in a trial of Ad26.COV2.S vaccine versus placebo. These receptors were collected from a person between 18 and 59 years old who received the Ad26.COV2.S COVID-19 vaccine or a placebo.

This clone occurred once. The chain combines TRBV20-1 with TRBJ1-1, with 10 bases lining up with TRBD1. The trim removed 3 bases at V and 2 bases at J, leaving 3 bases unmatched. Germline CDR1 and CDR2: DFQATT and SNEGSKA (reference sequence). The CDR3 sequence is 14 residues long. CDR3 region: CSASGQGDNTEAFF. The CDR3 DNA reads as TGCAGTGCTAGTGGACAGGGGGATAACACTGAAGCTTTCTTT.

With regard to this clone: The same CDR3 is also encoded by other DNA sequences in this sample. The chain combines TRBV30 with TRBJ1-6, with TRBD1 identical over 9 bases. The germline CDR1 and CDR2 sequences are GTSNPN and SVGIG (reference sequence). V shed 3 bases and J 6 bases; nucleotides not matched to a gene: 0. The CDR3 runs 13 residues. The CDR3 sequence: CAWRDRGNSPLHF. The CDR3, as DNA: TGTGCCTGGAGGGACAGGGGTAATTCACCCCTCCACTTT.

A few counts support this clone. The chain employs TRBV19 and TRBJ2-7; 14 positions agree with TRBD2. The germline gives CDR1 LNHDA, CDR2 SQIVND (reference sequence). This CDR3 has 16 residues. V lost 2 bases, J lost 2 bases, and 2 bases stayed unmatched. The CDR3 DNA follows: TGTGCCAGTAGTATAAGACTAGCGGGAGGGCCCTACGAGCAGTACTTC. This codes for CASSIRLAGGPYEQYF.